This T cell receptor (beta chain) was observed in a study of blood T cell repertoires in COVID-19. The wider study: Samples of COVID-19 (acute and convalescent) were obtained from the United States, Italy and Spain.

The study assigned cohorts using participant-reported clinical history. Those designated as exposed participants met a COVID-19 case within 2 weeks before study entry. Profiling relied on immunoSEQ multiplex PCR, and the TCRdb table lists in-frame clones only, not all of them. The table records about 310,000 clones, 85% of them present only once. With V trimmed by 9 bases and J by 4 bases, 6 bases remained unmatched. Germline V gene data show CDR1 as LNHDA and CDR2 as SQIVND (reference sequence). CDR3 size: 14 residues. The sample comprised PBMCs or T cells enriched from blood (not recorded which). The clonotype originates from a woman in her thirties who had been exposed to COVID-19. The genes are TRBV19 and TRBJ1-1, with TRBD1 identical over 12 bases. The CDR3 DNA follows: TGTGCCAGCGGGACAGGGGGCGCGGGCACTGAAGCTTTCTTT. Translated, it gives CASGTGGAGTEAFF.